A selection of T cell receptor beta chains follows, all from one sample in a study of T cell responses to AZD1222 COVID-19 vaccine. Data came from immunoSEQ multiplex PCR; TCRdb stores just in-frame clones and leaves some out. Of some 130,000 clones in the sample, roughly 87% are singletons; the top ten hold 1.5%. The input for sequencing was peripheral blood, taken on day 0 of AZD1222 vaccination. The receptors come from an adult in good health. Both conserved end residues are part of each CDR3. A D gene is named only where the DNA matches it firmly. Only part of the rows carry a size: once, few, many, or a class if the clone is expanded.

j_call: TRBJ2-3
clone_size: -
v_call: TRBV24-1
d_call: -
cdr3_aa: CATSDSTAVSSTDTQYF
cdr3_nt: TGTGCCACCAGTGATTCGACAGCGGTATCGAGCACAGATACGCAGTATTTT

j_call: TRBJ1-1
clone_size: -
v_call: TRBV7-9
d_call: TRBD1
cdr3_aa: CASTLGQGDGGTEAFF
cdr3_nt: TGTGCCAGCACCCTGGGGCAGGGGGATGGAGGCACTGAAGCTTTCTTT

j_call: TRBJ2-7
clone_size: once
v_call: TRBV3-1/TRBV3-2
d_call: -
cdr3_aa: CASSQDFLTSSYEQYF
cdr3_nt: TGTGCCAGCAGCCAAGATTTCCTAACTTCCTCCTACGAGCAGTACTTC

j_call: TRBJ1-5
clone_size: -
v_call: TRBV7-9
d_call: TRBD1
cdr3_aa: CASSLRSGTDQPQHF
cdr3_nt: TGTGCCAGCAGCTTAAGATCCGGGACAGACCAGCCCCAGCATTTT

j_call: TRBJ1-5
clone_size: -
v_call: TRBV30
d_call: TRBD1
cdr3_aa: CAWSVRTGGNQPQHF
cdr3_nt: TGTGCCTGGAGTGTAAGGACAGGGGGCAATCAGCCCCAGCATTTT

j_call: TRBJ1-2
clone_size: -
v_call: TRBV6-2/TRBV6-3
d_call: -
cdr3_aa: CASSYRFYGYTF
cdr3_nt: TGTGCCAGCAGTTACAGGTTCTATGGCTACACCTTC

j_call: TRBJ1-2
clone_size: -
v_call: TRBV2
d_call: -
cdr3_aa: CASSRDGSYGYTF
cdr3_nt: TGTGCCAGCAGTAGGGACGGATCCTATGGCTACACCTTC

j_call: TRBJ1-4
clone_size: -
v_call: TRBV5-1
d_call: TRBD1
cdr3_aa: CASSTGTGNEKLFF
cdr3_nt: TGCGCCAGCAGCACCGGGACAGGGAATGAAAAACTGTTTTTT

j_call: TRBJ2-7
clone_size: -
v_call: TRBV7-9
d_call: -
cdr3_aa: CASSSRPADSYEQYF
cdr3_nt: TGTGCCAGCAGCTCCCGCCCCGCGGATTCCTACGAGCAGTACTTC

j_call: TRBJ2-1
clone_size: few
v_call: TRBV7-9
d_call: -
cdr3_aa: CASSQWTGSSYNEQFF
cdr3_nt: TGTGCCAGCAGCCAGTGGACGGGGAGCTCCTACAATGAGCAGTTCTTC

j_call: TRBJ2-7
clone_size: once
v_call: TRBV29-1
d_call: TRBD2
cdr3_aa: CSVGTLLAGTGEQYF
cdr3_nt: TGCAGCGTTGGGACCCTACTAGCGGGGACTGGAGAGCAGTACTTC

j_call: TRBJ2-7
clone_size: -
v_call: TRBV14
d_call: -
cdr3_aa: CASSQRGLRDKSYEQYF
cdr3_nt: TGTGCCAGCAGCCAAAGGGGCCTCCGGGACAAATCCTACGAGCAGTACTTC

j_call: TRBJ1-5
clone_size: -
v_call: TRBV6-5
d_call: -
cdr3_aa: CASSPGANQPQHF
cdr3_nt: TGTGCCAGCAGCCCAGGGGCTAATCAGCCCCAGCATTTT